The sequence of this T cell receptor beta chain was determined in a study of cytomegalovirus exposure and HLA in healthy donors. A multiplex PCR was run with 60 Vbeta primers and 13 Jbeta primers. Measured with immunoSEQ multiplex PCR; TCRdb has only the in-frame clones, and not every one. Among about 36,000 clones listed, almost 70% were seen once. On this clone: What it binds is unknown.

There were likely unrecorded immune exposures, though donors were nominally healthy when sampled. The CDR3 contains 14 residues. The V gene's germline CDR1 is LNHDA and CDR2 SQIVND (reference sequence). Trimming took 2 bases from V and 7 from J; bases not matched to a gene: 4. Study results and limitations: HLA restriction was apparent for most CMV-associated TCR beta chains in a later analysis. Generally TCR sequences proved uncommon, though certain public TCRs appeared in numerous donors. Reportedly, fewer N-insertions than the approximately 600-donor mean appeared in an Asian-associated ancestry cluster in a later analysis.

This chain uses TRBV19 with TRBJ1-4, with 7 bases lining up with TRBD1. This receptor was taken from a young man in good health and CMV-seronegative. The sequenced sample consisted of PBMCs. CDR3 in amino acids: CASSIRDRGEKLFF. The CDR3 DNA reads TGTGCCAGTAGTATAAGGGACAGAGGTGAAAAACTGTTTTTT.